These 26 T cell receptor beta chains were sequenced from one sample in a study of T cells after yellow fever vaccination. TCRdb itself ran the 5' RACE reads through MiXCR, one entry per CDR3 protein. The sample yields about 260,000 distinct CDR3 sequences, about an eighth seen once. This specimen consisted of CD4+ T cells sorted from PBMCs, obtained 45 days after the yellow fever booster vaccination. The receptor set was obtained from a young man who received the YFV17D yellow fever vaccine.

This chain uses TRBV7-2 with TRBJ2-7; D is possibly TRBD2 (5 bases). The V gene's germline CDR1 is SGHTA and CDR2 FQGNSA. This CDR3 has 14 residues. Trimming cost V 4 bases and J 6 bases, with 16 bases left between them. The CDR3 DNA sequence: TGTGCCAGCAGCTCTAGCCCGGAGCACGCCGAGCAGTACTTC. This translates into CASSSSPEHAEQYF.

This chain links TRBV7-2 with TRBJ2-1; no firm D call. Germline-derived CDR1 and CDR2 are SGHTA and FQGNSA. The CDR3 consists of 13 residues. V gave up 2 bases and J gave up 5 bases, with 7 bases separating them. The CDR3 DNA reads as TGTGCCAGCAGCTTACTCCGAGACAATGAGCAGTTCTTC. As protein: CASSLLRDNEQFF.

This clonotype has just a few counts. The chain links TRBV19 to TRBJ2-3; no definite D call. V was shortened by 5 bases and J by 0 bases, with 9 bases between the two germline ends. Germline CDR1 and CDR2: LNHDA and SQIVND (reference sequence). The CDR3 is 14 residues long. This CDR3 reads CASSPRSSTDTQYF. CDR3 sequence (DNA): TGTGCCAGTAGTCCTAGATCTAGCACAGATACGCAGTATTTT.

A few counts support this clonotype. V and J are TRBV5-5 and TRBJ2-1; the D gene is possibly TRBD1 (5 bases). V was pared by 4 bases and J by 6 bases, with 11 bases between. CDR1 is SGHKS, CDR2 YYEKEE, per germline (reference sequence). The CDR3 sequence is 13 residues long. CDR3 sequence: CASSQPQGNEQFF. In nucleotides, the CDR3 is TGTGCCAGCAGCCAGCCTCAGGGCAATGAGCAGTTCTTC.

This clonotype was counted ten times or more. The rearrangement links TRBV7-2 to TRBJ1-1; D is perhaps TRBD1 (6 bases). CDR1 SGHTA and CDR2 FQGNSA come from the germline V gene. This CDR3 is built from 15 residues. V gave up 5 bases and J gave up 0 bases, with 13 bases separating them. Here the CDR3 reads CASSLGGSMNTEAFF. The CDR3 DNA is TGTGCCAGCAGCCTGGGGGGCTCCATGAACACTGAAGCTTTCTTT.

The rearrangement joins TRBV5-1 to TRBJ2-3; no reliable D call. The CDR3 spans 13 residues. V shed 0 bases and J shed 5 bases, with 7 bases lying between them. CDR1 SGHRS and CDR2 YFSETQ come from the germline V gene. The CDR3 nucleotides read TGCGCCAGCAGCTTGGATCTTCGAGATACGCAGTATTTT. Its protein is CASSLDLRDTQYF. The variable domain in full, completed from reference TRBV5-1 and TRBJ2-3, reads KAGVTQTPRYLIKTRGQQVTLSCSPISGHRSVSWYQQTPGQGLQFLFEYFSETQRNKGNFPGRFSGRQFSNSRSEMNVSTLELGDSALYLCASSLDLRDTQYFGPGTRLTVL.

The DNA for the CDR3 is TGTGCCAGCAGTTACAGACAGGTTGGAGAGACCCAGTACTTC. Its translation: CASSYRQVGETQYF. The V call is TRBV6-2 or TRBV6-3, the J call TRBJ2-5; possible D gene TRBD1, 6 bases. The V end was cut by 2 bases, the J end by 4 bases, with 11 bases between. The CDR3 is 14 residues long. Germline V gene data show CDR1 as MNHEY and CDR2 as SVGEGT.

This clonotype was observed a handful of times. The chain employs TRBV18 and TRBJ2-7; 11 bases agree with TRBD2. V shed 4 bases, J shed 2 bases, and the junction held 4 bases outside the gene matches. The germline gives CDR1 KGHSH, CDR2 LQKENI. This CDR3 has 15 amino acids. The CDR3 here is CASSLTSGITYEQYF. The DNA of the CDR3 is TGTGCCAGCTCACTGACTAGCGGGATTACCTACGAGCAGTACTTC.

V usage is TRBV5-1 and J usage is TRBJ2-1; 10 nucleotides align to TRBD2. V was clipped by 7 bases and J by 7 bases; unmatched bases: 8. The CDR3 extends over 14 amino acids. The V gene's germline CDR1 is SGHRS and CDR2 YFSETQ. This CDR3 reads CASLRLAGENEQFF. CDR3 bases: TGCGCCAGCTTGAGGCTAGCGGGAGAAAATGAGCAGTTCTTC.

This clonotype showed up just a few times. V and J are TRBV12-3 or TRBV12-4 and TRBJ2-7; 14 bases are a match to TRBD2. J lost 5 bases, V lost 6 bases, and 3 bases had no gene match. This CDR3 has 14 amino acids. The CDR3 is CASRWGLAGDEQYF. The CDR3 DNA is TGTGCCAGCAGATGGGGACTAGCGGGAGACGAGCAGTACTTC.

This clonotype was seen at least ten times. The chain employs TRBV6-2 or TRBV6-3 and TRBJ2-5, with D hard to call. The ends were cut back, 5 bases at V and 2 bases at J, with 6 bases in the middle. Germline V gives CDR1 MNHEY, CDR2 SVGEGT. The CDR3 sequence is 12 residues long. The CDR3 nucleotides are TGTGCCAGCAGTAGCAGACAAGAGACCCAGTACTTC. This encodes CASSSRQETQYF.

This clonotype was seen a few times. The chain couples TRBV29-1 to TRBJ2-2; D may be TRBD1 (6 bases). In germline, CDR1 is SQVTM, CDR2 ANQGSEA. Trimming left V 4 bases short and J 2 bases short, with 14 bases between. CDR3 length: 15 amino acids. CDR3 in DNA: TGCAGCGTTGTGGGGGCAGGGATAAACACCGGGGAGCTGTTTTTT. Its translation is CSVVGAGINTGELFF.

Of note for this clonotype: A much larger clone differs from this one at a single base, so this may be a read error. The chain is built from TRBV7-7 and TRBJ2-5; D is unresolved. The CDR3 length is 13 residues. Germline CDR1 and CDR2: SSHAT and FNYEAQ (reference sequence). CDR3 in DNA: TGTGCTAGCATCCAGGATTTACAAGAGACCCAGTACTTC. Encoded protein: CASIQDLQETQYF.

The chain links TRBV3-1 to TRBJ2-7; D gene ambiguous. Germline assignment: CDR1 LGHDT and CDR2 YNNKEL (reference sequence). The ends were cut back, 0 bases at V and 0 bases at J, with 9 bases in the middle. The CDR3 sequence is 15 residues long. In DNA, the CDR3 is TGTGCCAGCAGCCAAGACTTTACCAGCTCCTACGAGCAGTACTTC. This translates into CASSQDFTSSYEQYF.

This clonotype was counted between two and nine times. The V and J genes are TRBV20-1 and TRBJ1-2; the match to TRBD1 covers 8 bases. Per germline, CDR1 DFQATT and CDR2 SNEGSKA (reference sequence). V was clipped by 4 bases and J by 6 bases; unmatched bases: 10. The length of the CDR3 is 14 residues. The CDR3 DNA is TGCAGTGCTAAGCAGAATGACAGGGGACATGGCTACACCTTC. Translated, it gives CSAKQNDRGHGYTF.

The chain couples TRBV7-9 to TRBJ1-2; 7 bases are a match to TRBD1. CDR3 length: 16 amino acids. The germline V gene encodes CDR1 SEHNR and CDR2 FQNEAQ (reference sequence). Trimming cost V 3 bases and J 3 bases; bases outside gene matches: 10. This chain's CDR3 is CASSLRGTARDYGYTF. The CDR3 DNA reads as TGTGCCAGCAGCTTGCGGGGGACAGCACGGGACTATGGCTACACCTTC.

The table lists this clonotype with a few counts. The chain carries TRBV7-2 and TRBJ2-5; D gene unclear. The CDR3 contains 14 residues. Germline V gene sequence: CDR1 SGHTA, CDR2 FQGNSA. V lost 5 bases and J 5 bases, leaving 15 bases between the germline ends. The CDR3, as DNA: TGTGCCAGCAGCCCCCCACCGCTTGGCGAGACCCAGTACTTC. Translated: CASSPPPLGETQYF.

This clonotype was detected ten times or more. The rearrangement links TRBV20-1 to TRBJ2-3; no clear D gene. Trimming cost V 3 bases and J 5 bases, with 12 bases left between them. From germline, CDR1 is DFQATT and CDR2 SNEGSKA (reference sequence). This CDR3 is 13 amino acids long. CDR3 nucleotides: TGCAGTGCTAGTAATCCAGTAGGAGATACGCAGTATTTT. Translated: CSASNPVGDTQYF.

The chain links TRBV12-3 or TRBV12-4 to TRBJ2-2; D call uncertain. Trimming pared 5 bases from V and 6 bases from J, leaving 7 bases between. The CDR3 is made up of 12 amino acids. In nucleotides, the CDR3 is TGTGCCAGCAGTAGTCTCTCCGGGGAGCTGTTTTTT. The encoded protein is CASSSLSGELFF.

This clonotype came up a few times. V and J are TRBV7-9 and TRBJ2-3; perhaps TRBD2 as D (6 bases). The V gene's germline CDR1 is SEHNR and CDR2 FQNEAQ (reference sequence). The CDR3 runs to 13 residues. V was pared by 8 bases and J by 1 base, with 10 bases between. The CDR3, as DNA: TGTGCCAGCGTACCTAGCGGCACAGATACGCAGTATTTT. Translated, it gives CASVPSGTDTQYF.

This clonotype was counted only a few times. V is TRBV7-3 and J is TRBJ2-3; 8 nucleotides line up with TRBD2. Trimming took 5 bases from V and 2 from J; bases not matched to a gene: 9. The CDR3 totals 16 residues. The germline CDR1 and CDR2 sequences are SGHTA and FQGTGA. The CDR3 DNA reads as TGTGCCAGCAGCCAGACCGGCGGGAGGCACACAGATACGCAGTATTTT. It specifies CASSQTGGRHTDTQYF. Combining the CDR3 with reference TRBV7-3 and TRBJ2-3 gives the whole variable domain GAGVSQTPSNKVTEKGKYVELRCDPISGHTALYWYRQSLGQGPEFLIYFQGTGAADDSGLPNDRFFAVRPEGSVSTLKIQRTERGDSAVYLCASSQTGGRHTDTQYFGPGTRLTVL.

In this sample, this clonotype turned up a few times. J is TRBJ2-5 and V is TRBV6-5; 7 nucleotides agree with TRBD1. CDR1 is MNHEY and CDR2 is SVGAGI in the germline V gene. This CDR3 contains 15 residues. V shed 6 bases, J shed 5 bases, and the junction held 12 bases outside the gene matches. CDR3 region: CASSSGNRGRETQYF. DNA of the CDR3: TGTGCCAGCAGCAGTGGGAACAGGGGTAGGGAGACCCAGTACTTC.

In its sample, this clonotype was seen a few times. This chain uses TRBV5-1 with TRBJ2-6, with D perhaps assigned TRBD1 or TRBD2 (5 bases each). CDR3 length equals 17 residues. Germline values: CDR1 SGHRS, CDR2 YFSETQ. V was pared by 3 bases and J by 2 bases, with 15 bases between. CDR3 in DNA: TGCGCCAGCAGCTCCCTTTACTTGGGGGCTGGGGCCAACGTCCTGACTTTC. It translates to CASSSLYLGAGANVLTF.

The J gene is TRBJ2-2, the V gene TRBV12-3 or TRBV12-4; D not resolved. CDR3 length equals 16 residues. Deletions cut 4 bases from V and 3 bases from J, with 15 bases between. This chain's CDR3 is CASSSLPGEHTGELFF. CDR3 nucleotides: TGTGCCAGCAGTTCTCTCCCCGGAGAGCACACCGGGGAGCTGTTTTTT.

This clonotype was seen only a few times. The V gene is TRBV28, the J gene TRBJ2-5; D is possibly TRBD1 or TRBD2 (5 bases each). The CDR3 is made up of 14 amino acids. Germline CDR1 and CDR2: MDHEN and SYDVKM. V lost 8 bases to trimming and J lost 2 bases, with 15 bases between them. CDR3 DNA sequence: TGTGCCAGCCGCGTGGGACCTCTACAAGAGACCCAGTACTTC. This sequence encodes CASRVGPLQETQYF.

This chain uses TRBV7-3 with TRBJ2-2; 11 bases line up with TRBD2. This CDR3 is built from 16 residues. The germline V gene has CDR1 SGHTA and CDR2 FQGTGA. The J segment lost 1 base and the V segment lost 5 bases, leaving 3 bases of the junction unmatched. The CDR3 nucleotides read TGTGCCAGCAGCACAACTAGCGGGGGGAACACCGGGGAGCTGTTTTTT. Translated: CASSTTSGGNTGELFF.